The 13 T cell receptor beta chains presented below share a single source sample, sequenced in a study of T cells after yellow fever vaccination. TCRdb independently ran MiXCR on the 5' RACE reads; one entry per CDR3 protein. The sample has about 630,000 distinct CDR3 sequences, 9% to 15% seen once. Sequenced here: PBMCs, sampled on the day of the yellow fever booster vaccination. All receptors come from a man aged 30 to 39 who received the YFV17D yellow fever vaccine.

V usage is TRBV20-1 and J usage is TRBJ2-1, with 12 bases that match TRBD1. CDR3 length equals 15 residues. The germline CDR1 and CDR2 sequences are DFQATT and SNEGSKA (reference sequence). Germline trimming cut 5 bases from V and 6 bases from J; bases unmatched to any gene: 8. For the CDR3, the DNA is TGCAGTGCTGTCCCGGGACAGGGGGCGCGCAATGAGCAGTTCTTC. Its translation is CSAVPGQGARNEQFF.

This clonotype was counted between two and nine times. The chain combines TRBV10-1 with TRBJ2-2; D not certain. The germline V and J ends were trimmed by 6 bases and 5 bases, with 13 bases remaining between them. This CDR3 is 14 amino acids long. Germline V gene sequence: CDR1 WNHNN, CDR2 SYGVQD (reference sequence). The CDR3 nucleotides read TGCGCCAGCAGGGAAGAACTGGGGACCGGGGAGCTGTTTTTT. Translated: CASREELGTGELFF.

The V and J genes are TRBV7-2 and TRBJ2-3; TRBD2 is a possible D gene (6 bases). The V gene's germline CDR1 is SGHTA and CDR2 FQGNSA. V gave up 6 bases and J gave up 6 bases, with 13 bases separating them. The CDR3 length is 13 residues. The CDR3 sequence: CASRRAGFDTQYF. CDR3 nucleotide sequence: TGTGCCAGCAGGAGGGCGGGGTTTGATACGCAGTATTTT.

The chain couples TRBV7-2 to TRBJ2-2; D might be TRBD2 (6 bases). V was cut by 5 bases and J by 7 bases, with 14 bases left in between. The CDR3 consists of 14 residues. Germline-derived CDR1 and CDR2 are SGHTA and FQGNSA. The chain's CDR3 is CASSPRLVLGELFF. DNA of the CDR3: TGTGCCAGCAGCCCGAGACTAGTTCTCGGGGAGCTGTTTTTT.

As DNA, the CDR3 is TGTGCCTGGAGTGTACGAGGGGTGGAGACCCAGTACTTC. Protein product: CAWSVRGVETQYF. This chain uses TRBV30 with TRBJ2-5; the D gene could be TRBD1 or TRBD2 (5 bases each). The CDR3 extends over 13 amino acids. Between the trimmed V and J ends, which lost 0 bases and 5 bases, there was a span of 10 bases. Germline CDR1 GTSNPN, CDR2 SVGIG (reference sequence).

This clonotype has ten or more counts. The chain is built from TRBV20-1 and TRBJ2-5, with TRBD2 identical over 8 bases. V was clipped by 4 bases and J by 4 bases; unmatched bases: 5. CDR1 is DFQATT, CDR2 SNEGSKA, per germline (reference sequence). The CDR3 loop spans 13 amino acids. The CDR3, as DNA: TGCAGTGCTATCCGGGGGGGGGCAGAGACCCAGTACTTC. It encodes CSAIRGGAETQYF.

The chain links TRBV20-1 to TRBJ1-1; 7 nucleotides align to TRBD1. The ends lost 6 bases at V and 11 bases at J; junction bases unmatched: 15. There are 13 residues in the CDR3. CDR1 DFQATT and CDR2 SNEGSKA come from the germline V gene (reference sequence). CDR3 amino acids: CSATRGRAVSAFF. CDR3 nucleotides: TGCAGTGCGACGAGGGGGCGAGCGGTCTCCGCTTTCTTT.

This clonotype was seen only a few times. This sequence joins TRBV18 and TRBJ2-1; D is possibly TRBD2 (6 bases). Trimming stripped 0 bases from V and 9 bases from J, with 9 bases between. The germline CDR1 and CDR2 sequences are KGHSH and LQKENI. This CDR3 is built from 13 residues. In DNA, the CDR3 is TGTGCCAGCTCACCACCGGGAGGCGGTGAGCAGTTCTTC. Translating gives CASSPPGGGEQFF.

The chain employs TRBV4-3 and TRBJ2-5; D is ambiguous. This CDR3 has 14 residues. From germline, CDR1 is LGHNA and CDR2 YSLEER. V lost 0 bases, J lost 5 bases, and 10 bases lay in between. CDR3 amino acids: CASSQDPMGETQYF. The CDR3 bases are TGCGCCAGCAGCCAAGATCCCATGGGGGAGACCCAGTACTTC.

This clonotype was counted only a few times. V is TRBV7-9 and J is TRBJ1-1; TRBD1 aligns across 7 bases. The germline gives CDR1 SEHNR, CDR2 FQNEAQ (reference sequence). There are 14 residues in the CDR3. Germline trimming cut 2 bases from V and 5 bases from J; bases unmatched to any gene: 5. CDR3 sequence (DNA): TGTGCCAGCAGCTTACAGGGGGGGCAAACTGAAGCTTTCTTT. Protein product: CASSLQGGQTEAFF.

This clonotype was counted a few times. The V and J genes are TRBV2 and TRBJ2-7, with D possibly matching TRBD1 (6 bases). The germline V and J ends were trimmed by 3 bases and 6 bases, with 15 bases remaining between them. Germline CDR1 is SNHLY and CDR2 is FYNNEI. The CDR3 totals 14 residues. The CDR3 DNA is TGTGCCAGCAGTGACGCAGGGGAGAACCTCGAGCAGTACTTC. Encoded protein: CASSDAGENLEQYF.

The rearrangement joins TRBV6-2 or TRBV6-3 to TRBJ2-7; D gene uncertain. This CDR3 contains 17 residues. The germline V gene has CDR1 MNHEY and CDR2 SVGEGT. With 7 bases removed from V and 1 base from J, the gap between germline ends came to 23 bases. The CDR3 DNA reads as TGTGCCAGCAACCCAAGGTGGGGAAACTACCTATCCTACGAGCAGTACTTC. Translating it yields CASNPRWGNYLSYEQYF.

V gene TRBV7-2 combines with J gene TRBJ2-7; maybe TRBD2 (7 bases). Germline assignment: CDR1 SGHTA and CDR2 FQGNSA. V was cut by 3 bases and J by 0 bases, with 15 bases left in between. The length of the CDR3 is 16 residues. CDR3 sequence reads: CASSLRVGGGSYEQYF. CDR3 bases: TGTGCCAGCAGCTTGAGGGTGGGAGGGGGCTCCTACGAGCAGTACTTC.